This T cell receptor (beta chain) was found in a study of blood T cell repertoires in COVID-19 (dated by TCRdb to 2018 to 2021). Looking at the study overall: The collaborator samples originated in the United States, Italy and Spain and spanned the acute and convalescent phases of COVID-19. Where available, HLA class I and class II types were taken from metadata supplied by the sample provider and were not determined by assay-based typing. Deeply sampled blood TCRbeta repertoires from subjects exposed to, actively infected with, or recovered from COVID-19 were included in the dataset. A freely available public database, intended as a resource for researchers studying the immune response to SARS-CoV-2, is where the repertoires were released. The material from the prospective study consisted of cDNA or gDNA derived from T cells, B-cell-depleted T cells, or PBMCs. Samples were obtained from the ongoing ImmuneRACE study (first 160 participants) and from 950 to 1,500 subjects provided by 6 global collaborators. A de-identified subject ID, COVID-19 status, age in years and sex were almost always included in the sample metadata. General findings and caveats noted by the study authors: How much clinical and demographic metadata was included differed by source and by participant, and the metadata was provided uncurated.

Whole blood was collected in K2EDTA tubes by collaborating institutions according to the institutions' own protocols. For TCRbeta analysis, collaborators shipped samples in one of three forms: frozen whole blood, isolated PBMCs, or DNA extracted from either of those sample types. The V end gives up 8 bases and the J end 6 bases, leaving 10 bases in the junction not matched to a gene. The CDR3 runs 14 residues from the cysteine to the phenylalanine. The CDR3 DNA has 42 bases and is translated from base 1. According to the germline V gene (reference sequence), CDR1 reads WNHNN and CDR2 reads SYGVQD. Worth noting for this clone: Its antigen remains undetermined. Base-call qualities are not available, and no considerably larger clone is one nucleotide away.

The immunoSEQ Assay, a bias-controlled multiplex PCR, was used to amplify TCRbeta CDR3 regions from genomic DNA. The authors' analysis ran thus. The number of nucleated cells in each sample was estimated from the amplification of reference gene primers within the assay. Sequence reads were collapsed and filtered to measure the absolute abundance of every unique TCRbeta CDR3 rearrangement. For each sample, productive Simpson clonality was calculated by taking the square root of Simpson's diversity index across productive rearrangements. The source is immuneACCESS, and TCRdb retained only in-frame sequences with V and J called. Part of the clones is not carried over; for the studies checked, unresolved V genes explain less than half of this, and the remainder is unexplained. The DNA gave D and trimming, while V, J and clone size come from that table. Present in this sample are 250,000 or so clones, roughly 85% of which were seen just once. The ten most abundant clones make up under 3.5% of the sample.

The clonotype comes from a woman aged 25 to 39 with active or convalescent COVID-19. The chain was built from TRBV10-1 and TRBJ2-3; TRBD2 aligns with 8 central bases. Sequencing input: peripheral blood. The CDR3 region: CASGLSGGADTQYF. The bases are TGCGCCAGCGGTTTGAGCGGGGGTGCCGATACGCAGTATTTT.